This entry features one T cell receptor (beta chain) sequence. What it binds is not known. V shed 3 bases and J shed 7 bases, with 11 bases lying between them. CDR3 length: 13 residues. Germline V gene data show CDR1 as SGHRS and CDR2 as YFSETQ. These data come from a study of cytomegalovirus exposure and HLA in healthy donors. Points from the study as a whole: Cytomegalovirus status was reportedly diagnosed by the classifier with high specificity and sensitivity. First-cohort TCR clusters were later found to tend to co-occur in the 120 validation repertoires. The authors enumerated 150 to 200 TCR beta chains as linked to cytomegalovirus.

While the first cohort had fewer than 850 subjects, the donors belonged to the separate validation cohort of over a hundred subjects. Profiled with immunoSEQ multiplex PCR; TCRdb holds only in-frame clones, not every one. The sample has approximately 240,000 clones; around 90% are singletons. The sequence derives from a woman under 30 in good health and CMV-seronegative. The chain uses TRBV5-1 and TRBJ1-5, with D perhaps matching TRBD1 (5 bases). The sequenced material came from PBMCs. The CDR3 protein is CASSYQGGQPQHF. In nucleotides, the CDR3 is TGCGCCAGCAGCTATCAGGGAGGCCAGCCCCAGCATTTT.